These 32 T cell receptor beta chains originate from one sample sequenced in a study of memory CD4+ T cells and cytomegalovirus serostatus. The method was immunoSEQ multiplex PCR; TCRdb's version includes in-frame clones alone and lacks a portion of them. The data contain about 67,000 clones, roughly 76% of them singletons. The sort gate was single viable CD3+CD4+CD8-CD45RO+ cells for memory CD4+ T cells. Sequences were obtained from memory CD4+ T cells from blood. The receptors stem from an adult in good health and CMV-seropositive.

This clone was seen only a few times. The chain combines TRBV21-1 with TRBJ1-1; TRBD1, the D gene given by the table, was not confirmed from the DNA. TRBV21-1 is a pseudogene. The CDR3 is 14 amino acids. CDR3 residues: CASSPDRDYTEAFF. DNA for the CDR3: TGTGCCAGCAGCCCCGACAGGGATTACACTGAAGCTTTCTTT.

Comment on this clone: Its ends do not fully match the called genes, so a read error is possible. V usage is TRBV6-1 and J usage is TRBJ1-2, with D possibly matching TRBD1 (5 bases). CDR1 MNHNS and CDR2 SASEGT come from the germline V gene. This CDR3 region has 14 residues. CDR3 sequence (DNA): TGTGCCATCAGTGAGTCGGACAACAACTATGGCTACACCTTC. Its protein is CAISESDNNYGYTF.

The CDR3 sequence: CASSFTGDTGELFF. CDR3 coding DNA: TGTGCCAGCAGCTTCACAGGGGACACCGGGGAGCTGTTTTTT. The rearrangement uses TRBV7-9 and TRBJ2-2; 7 bases align to TRBD1. J was trimmed by 3 bases and V by 3 bases; bases with no gene match: 1. The CDR3 has 14 residues. Germline lookup yields CDR1 SEHNR and CDR2 FQNEAQ (reference sequence).

This clone was counted only a few times. The chain recombines TRBV18 with TRBJ1-2; D remains ambiguous. The CDR3 extends over 13 amino acids. The germline CDR1 and CDR2 sequences are KGHSH and LQKENI. Trimming left V 9 bases short and J 0 bases short, with 11 bases between. The CDR3 region has the DNA TGTGCCAGTAGAATGACGACTAACTATGGCTACACCTTC. Its translation is CASRMTTNYGYTF.

The gene calls are TRBV15 and TRBJ2-1; 7 bases are a match to TRBD1. Germline lookup yields CDR1 LNHNV and CDR2 YYDKDF (reference sequence). The CDR3 runs 14 residues. Unmatched junction bases numbered 2, after V lost 4 bases and J lost 2 bases. The CDR3 region is CATSKGQTYNEQFF. CDR3 DNA sequence: TGTGCCACCAGCAAGGGACAGACCTACAATGAGCAGTTCTTC.

The chain carries TRBV28 and TRBJ2-7; 9 bases are shared with TRBD1. J was trimmed by 6 bases and V by 6 bases; bases with no gene match: 9. This CDR3 comprises 14 residues. Per the germline V gene, CDR1 is MDHEN and CDR2 is SYDVKM. The chain's CDR3 is CASSLGGQGSEQYF. The DNA of the CDR3 is TGTGCCAGCAGCCTGGGGGGACAGGGATCCGAGCAGTACTTC. The full variable domain, completed using reference TRBV28 and TRBJ2-7, is DVKVTQSSRYLVKRTGEKVFLECVQDMDHENMFWYRQDPGLGLRLIYFSYDVKMKEKGDIPEGYSVSREKKERFSLILESASTNQTSMYLCASSLGGQGSEQYFGPGTRLTVT.

The chain combines TRBV7-2 with TRBJ2-5, with 11 bases aligning to TRBD2. Germline trimming cut 1 base from V and 2 bases from J; bases unmatched to any gene: 6. The CDR3 is 17 amino acids. Germline V gene data show CDR1 as SGHTA and CDR2 as FQGNSA. CDR3 protein: CASSLGAVAGGQETQYF. In nucleotides, the CDR3 is TGTGCCAGCAGCTTAGGAGCTGTAGCGGGGGGGCAAGAGACCCAGTACTTC.

At least ten counts were recorded for this clone. The V call is TRBV9, the J call TRBJ2-3; 7 bases map to TRBD2. The CDR3 totals 17 residues. After removal of 2 bases from V and 0 bases from J, the junction contained 9 bases not matched to a gene. Germline CDR1 reads SGDLS; CDR2 reads YYNGEE. CDR3 sequence reads: CASSVTAIAGSTDTQYF. The CDR3 nucleotides are TGTGCCAGCAGCGTGACCGCTATAGCGGGTAGCACAGATACGCAGTATTTT.

This rearrangement joins TRBV28 to TRBJ1-5; D is perhaps TRBD1 (5 bases). This CDR3 is 18 amino acids long. Trimming took 6 bases from V and 0 from J, leaving 21 bases between them. The V gene's germline CDR1 is MDHEN and CDR2 SYDVKM. CDR3 sequence: CASSLPGTGEISNQPQHF. The CDR3, as DNA: TGTGCCAGCAGCCTACCTGGGACCGGCGAAATTAGCAATCAGCCCCAGCATTTT.

This chain joins TRBV5-4 and TRBJ2-7; 7 bases map to TRBD1. Trimming cost V 5 bases and J 4 bases; bases outside gene matches: 9. The CDR3 has 14 residues. Germline V CDR1 and CDR2: SGHNT, YYREEE (reference sequence). CDR3 coding DNA: TGTGCCAGCAGTTGGACCGGGACAGATTACGAGCAGTACTTC. It codes for CASSWTGTDYEQYF.

This clone turned up a few times. The chain has TRBV28 and TRBJ1-3; D is uncertain. Trimming pared 10 bases from V and 0 bases from J, leaving 19 bases between. CDR1 and CDR2 from the germline V gene are MDHEN and SYDVKM. The CDR3 spans 16 residues. CDR3 in DNA: TGTGCCACCCGTATCCCTTCCGGGGACTCTGGAAACACCATATATTTT. Translating gives CATRIPSGDSGNTIYF.

The chain has TRBV25-1 and TRBJ2-2; 9 bases match TRBD2. CDR3 length: 15 residues. The V segment lost 4 bases and the J segment 7 bases; nucleotides outside the gene matches: 7. Germline V lookup: CDR1 MGHDK, CDR2 SYGVNS. The CDR3 region is CASSVSAGGHGELFF. CDR3 DNA: TGTGCCAGCAGTGTATCAGCGGGAGGTCACGGGGAGCTGTTTTTT. Using reference TRBV25-1 and TRBJ2-2 for the parts outside the CDR3, the full variable domain is EADIYQTPRYLVIGTGKKITLECSQTMGHDKMYWYQQDPGMELHLIHYSYGVNSTEKGDLSSESTVSRIRTEHFPLTLESARPSHTSQYLCASSVSAGGHGELFFGEGSRLTVL.

The chain links TRBV6-6 to TRBJ1-3, with TRBD1 as a possible D gene (6 bases). V lost 5 bases and J lost 0, with 11 bases in between. This CDR3 comprises 15 residues. The germline gives CDR1 MNHNY, CDR2 SVGAGI (reference sequence). The CDR3 loop reads CASSGNRVSGNTIYF. CDR3 nucleotides: TGTGCCAGCAGTGGAAACAGGGTCTCTGGAAACACCATATATTTT.

This clone was recorded at least ten times. V and J are TRBV5-4 and TRBJ2-7; no definite D call. There are 11 residues in the CDR3. Germline V gene lookup returns CDR1 SGHNT and CDR2 YYREEE (reference sequence). V was cut by 9 bases and J by 0 bases, with 7 bases left in between. DNA for the CDR3: TGTGCCACCCGAGGCTCCTACGAGCAGTACTTC. This sequence encodes CATRGSYEQYF. Full variable domain (missing parts from reference TRBV5-4 and TRBJ2-7): ETGVTQSPTHLIKTRGQQVTLRCSSQSGHNTVSWYQQALGQGPQFIFQYYREEENGRGNFPPRFSGLQFPNYSSELNVNALELDDSALYLCATRGSYEQYFGPGTRLTVT.

The V gene is TRBV28, the J gene TRBJ2-6; D unresolved. CDR3 length: 14 residues. The germline V and J ends were trimmed by 4 bases and 0 bases, with 4 bases remaining between them. Germline values: CDR1 MDHEN, CDR2 SYDVKM. CDR3 sequence (DNA): TGTGCCAGCAGTTCCTACTCTGGGGCCAACGTCCTGACTTTC. Amino acids: CASSSYSGANVLTF. The complete variable domain, with remaining parts taken from reference TRBV28 and TRBJ2-6, reads DVKVTQSSRYLVKRTGEKVFLECVQDMDHENMFWYRQDPGLGLRLIYFSYDVKMKEKGDIPEGYSVSREKKERFSLILESASTNQTSMYLCASSSYSGANVLTFGAGSRLTVL.

This rearrangement joins TRBV6-1 to TRBJ1-5; 7 nucleotides align to TRBD1. V gave up 10 bases and J gave up 1 base; unmatched junction bases: 10. Looked up from germline, CDR1 is MNHNS and CDR2 is SASEGT. The CDR3 totals 15 residues. Here the CDR3 reads CATDIGGRSNQPQHF. The CDR3 DNA sequence: TGTGCCACCGATATAGGGGGCAGAAGCAATCAGCCCCAGCATTTT.

This clone was counted a few times. The gene calls are TRBV10-3 and TRBJ1-1; D gene ambiguous. The CDR3 totals 12 residues. V was trimmed by 0 bases and J by 7 bases, leaving 6 bases between them. Germline CDR1 reads ENHRY; CDR2 reads SYGVKD. This CDR3 is CAISESAGEAFF. The CDR3, as DNA: TGTGCCATCAGTGAGTCAGCAGGTGAAGCTTTCTTT.

Points on this clone: At one end the junction does not follow the germline gene, possibly because of a read error. The CDR3 loop reads CASLRGSMGF. The CDR3 nucleotides are TGTGCCAGTCTCAGGGGCTCCATGGGTTTT. V usage is TRBV27 and J usage is TRBJ1-5; maybe TRBD1 (6 bases). Germline-derived CDR1 and CDR2 are MNHEY and SMNVEV (reference sequence). The CDR3 loop spans 10 amino acids.

This chain uses TRBV2 with TRBJ2-5; D gene uncertain. Germline CDR1 SNHLY, CDR2 FYNNEI. The V end was cut by 2 bases, the J end by 1 base, with 8 bases between. The CDR3 totals 14 residues. CDR3 in DNA: TGTGCCAGCAGTGAATCGAGTTCCCAAGAGACCCAGTACTTC. This encodes CASSESSSQETQYF.

This chain connects TRBV7-2 to TRBJ2-2; 7 bases line up with TRBD1. Germline V lookup: CDR1 SGHTA, CDR2 FQGNSA. V was clipped by 3 bases and J by 4 bases; unmatched bases: 8. The CDR3 contains 16 residues. CDR3 DNA sequence: TGTGCCAGCAGCTTCCTGACAGGGCAGGGCACCGGGGAGCTGTTTTTT. Its translation: CASSFLTGQGTGELFF.

CDR3: CASSIVGQGGQPQHF. As DNA, the CDR3 is TGTGCCAGTAGTATTGTGGGACAGGGGGGTCAGCCCCAGCATTTT. The chain carries TRBV19 and TRBJ1-5, with TRBD1 matching 11 bases. The V gene's germline CDR1 is LNHDA and CDR2 SQIVND (reference sequence). The V and J ends lost 3 bases and 6 bases, in that order; junction bases with no gene match: 4. The CDR3 extends over 15 amino acids.

The genes are TRBV10-3 and TRBJ2-3; no definite D call. This CDR3 contains 13 residues. Germline V gene sequence: CDR1 ENHRY, CDR2 SYGVKD. V dropped 0 bases and J dropped 11 bases, with 12 bases sitting between them. The CDR3 here is CAISESAQIGQYF. In nucleotides, the CDR3 is TGTGCCATCAGTGAGTCGGCACAGATCGGGCAGTATTTT.

The chain carries TRBV4-3 and TRBJ2-7; 12 nucleotides align to TRBD2. Trimming removed 0 bases from V and 5 bases from J; junction bases left unmatched: 8. The CDR3 is 17 amino acids. CDR1 and CDR2 from the germline V gene are LGHNA and YSLEER. The CDR3 is CASSQDATSGSPNEQYF. In nucleotides, the CDR3 is TGCGCCAGCAGCCAAGACGCGACTAGCGGGAGTCCTAACGAGCAGTACTTC.

This clone was seen more than once but under ten times. V and J are TRBV5-4 and TRBJ2-5; 9 bases are a match to TRBD2. The CDR3 covers 16 residues. Germline values: CDR1 SGHNT, CDR2 YYREEE (reference sequence). V trimming: 2 bases; J trimming: 2 bases; junction bases outside the gene matches: 7. DNA of the CDR3: TGTGCCAGCAGCTTTCTCAGCGGGGGGCCACAAGAGACCCAGTACTTC. As protein: CASSFLSGGPQETQYF. The full variable domain, its missing parts supplied by reference TRBV5-4 and TRBJ2-5, is ETGVTQSPTHLIKTRGQQVTLRCSSQSGHNTVSWYQQALGQGPQFIFQYYREEENGRGNFPPRFSGLQFPNYSSELNVNALELDDSALYLCASSFLSGGPQETQYFGPGTRLLVL.

The V gene is TRBV30, the J gene TRBJ1-5, with TRBD1 matching 7 bases. The CDR3 runs to 14 residues. CDR1 and CDR2 from the germline V gene are GTSNPN and SVGIG (reference sequence). The junction had 6 bases not matched to a gene; V was cut back by 2 bases and J by 5 bases. DNA of the CDR3: TGTGCCTGGAGTACTACAGGGGTAGATCAGCCCCAGCATTTT. It is translated as CAWSTTGVDQPQHF.

The chain is built from TRBV7-2 and TRBJ1-6; 8 positions agree with TRBD1. The germline gives CDR1 SGHTA, CDR2 FQGNSA. The CDR3 has 16 residues. The trim removed 5 bases at V and 4 bases at J, leaving 7 bases unmatched. This CDR3 is CASSRTGNSYNSPLHF. The CDR3 bases are TGTGCCAGCAGCCGGACAGGGAACTCTTATAATTCACCCCTCCACTTT.

This chain links TRBV7-9 with TRBJ2-7; D gene unclear. The CDR3 is 13 residues long. The V gene lost 5 bases and the J gene lost 6 bases, with 14 bases spanning the gap. Looked up from germline, CDR1 is SEHNR and CDR2 is FQNEAQ (reference sequence). The CDR3 DNA sequence: TGTGCCAGCAGCCCATCCGGGCAACGCGAGCAGTACTTC. This gives the protein CASSPSGQREQYF.

The chain is built from TRBV28 and TRBJ1-1, with D uncertain. Germline values: CDR1 MDHEN, CDR2 SYDVKM. V was pared by 4 bases and J by 1 base, with 4 bases between. The CDR3 is 12 amino acids. Here the CDR3 reads CASSSPNTEAFF. Here the CDR3 DNA reads TGTGCCAGCAGTTCCCCGAACACTGAAGCTTTCTTT.

The V call is TRBV2, the J call TRBJ1-1, with D possibly TRBD1 on 6 matching bases. Between the trimmed V and J ends, which lost 5 bases and 4 bases, there was a span of 14 bases. Germline CDR1 reads SNHLY; CDR2 reads FYNNEI. This CDR3 has 14 residues. CDR3 amino acids: CASSFGGGATEAFF. The CDR3 DNA follows: TGTGCCAGCAGTTTCGGTGGGGGGGCCACTGAAGCTTTCTTT.

The chain has TRBV11-3 and TRBJ2-1; D gene ambiguous. The germline V and J ends were trimmed by 8 bases and 5 bases, with 13 bases remaining between them. CDR1 is SGHNT, CDR2 YENEEA, per germline. The CDR3 runs 13 residues. CDR3 bases: TGTGCCAGCGGGATAGGCCGAAACAATGAGCAGTTCTTC. Translating gives CASGIGRNNEQFF.

The V call is TRBV7-2, the J call TRBJ2-3, with D possibly being TRBD1 (6 bases). The CDR3 is 16 amino acids. CDR1 SGHTA and CDR2 FQGNSA come from the germline V gene. V lost 2 bases, J lost 3 bases, and 15 bases lay in between. CDR3 amino acids: CASSLPRTAPTDTQYF. The CDR3 DNA follows: TGTGCCAGCAGCTTACCCCGGACAGCGCCGACAGATACGCAGTATTTT. The entire variable domain, with the rest obtained from reference TRBV7-2 and TRBJ2-3, is as follows: GAGVSQSPSNKVTEKGKDVELRCDPISGHTALYWYRQSLGQGLEFLIYFQGNSAPDKSGLPSDRFSAERTGGSVSTLTIQRTQQEDSAVYLCASSLPRTAPTDTQYFGPGTRLTVL.

The V call is TRBV29-1, the J call TRBJ2-7, with unresolved D. Per germline, CDR1 SQVTM and CDR2 ANQGSEA. This CDR3 region has 12 residues. The V end lost 0 bases, the J end lost 5 bases, and 8 bases lay between the germline ends. DNA for the CDR3: TGCAGCGTTGAAGATGGAGAAGACGAGCAGTACTTC. Translating gives CSVEDGEDEQYF.